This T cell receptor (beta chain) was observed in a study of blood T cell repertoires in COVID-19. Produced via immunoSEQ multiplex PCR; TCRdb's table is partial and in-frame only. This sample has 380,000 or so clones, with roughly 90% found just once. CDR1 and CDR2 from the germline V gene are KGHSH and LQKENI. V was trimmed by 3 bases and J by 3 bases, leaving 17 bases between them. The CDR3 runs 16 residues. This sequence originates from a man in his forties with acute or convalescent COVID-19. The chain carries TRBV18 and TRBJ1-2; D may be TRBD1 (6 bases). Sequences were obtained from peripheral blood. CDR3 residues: CASSPDTRGRDYGYTF. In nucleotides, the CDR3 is TGTGCCAGCTCACCGGATACCAGGGGCCGGGACTATGGCTACACCTTC.